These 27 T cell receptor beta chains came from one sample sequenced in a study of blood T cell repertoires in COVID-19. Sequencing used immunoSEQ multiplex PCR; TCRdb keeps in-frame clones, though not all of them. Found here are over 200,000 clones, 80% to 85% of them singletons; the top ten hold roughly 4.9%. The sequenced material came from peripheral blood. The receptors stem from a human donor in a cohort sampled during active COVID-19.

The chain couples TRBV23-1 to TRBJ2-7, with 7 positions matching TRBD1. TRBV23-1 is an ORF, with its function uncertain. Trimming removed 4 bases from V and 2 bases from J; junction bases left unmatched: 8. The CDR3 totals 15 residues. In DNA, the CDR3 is TGCGCCAGCAGTCCCCTACCCGGGACAGCCTACGAGCAGTACTTC. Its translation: CASSPLPGTAYEQYF.

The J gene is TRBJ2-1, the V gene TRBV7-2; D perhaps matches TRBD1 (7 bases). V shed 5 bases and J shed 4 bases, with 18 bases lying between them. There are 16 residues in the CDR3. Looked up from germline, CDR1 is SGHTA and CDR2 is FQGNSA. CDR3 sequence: CASSPGGPSYYNEQFF. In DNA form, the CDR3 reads TGTGCCAGCAGCCCAGGGGGGCCCAGCTATTACAATGAGCAGTTCTTC.

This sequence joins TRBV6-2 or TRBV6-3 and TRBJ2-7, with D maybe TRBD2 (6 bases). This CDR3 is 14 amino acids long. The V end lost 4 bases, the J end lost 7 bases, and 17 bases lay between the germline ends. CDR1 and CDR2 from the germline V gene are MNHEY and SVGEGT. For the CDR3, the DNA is TGTGCCAGCAGTTTGGGGCTAGCGCCTCCGGAGCAGTACTTC. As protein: CASSLGLAPPEQYF.

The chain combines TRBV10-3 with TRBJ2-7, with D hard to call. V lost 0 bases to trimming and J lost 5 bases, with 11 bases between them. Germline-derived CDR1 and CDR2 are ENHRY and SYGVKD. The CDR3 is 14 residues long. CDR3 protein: CAISESAKHNEQYF. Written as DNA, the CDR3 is TGTGCCATCAGTGAGTCCGCGAAGCATAACGAGCAGTACTTC.

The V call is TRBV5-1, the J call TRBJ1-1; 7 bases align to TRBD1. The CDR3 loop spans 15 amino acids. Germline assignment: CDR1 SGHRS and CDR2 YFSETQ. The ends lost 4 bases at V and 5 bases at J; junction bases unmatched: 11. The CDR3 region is CASSPTSPGGTEAFF. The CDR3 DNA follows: TGCGCCAGCAGCCCCACAAGTCCAGGGGGGACTGAAGCTTTCTTT.

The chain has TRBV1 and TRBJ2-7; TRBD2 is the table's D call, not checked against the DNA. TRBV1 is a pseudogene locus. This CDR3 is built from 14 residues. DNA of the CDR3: TGCACCAGCAGCCAAGCCAAACTAGACTACGAGCAGTACTTC. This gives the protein CTSSQAKLDYEQYF.

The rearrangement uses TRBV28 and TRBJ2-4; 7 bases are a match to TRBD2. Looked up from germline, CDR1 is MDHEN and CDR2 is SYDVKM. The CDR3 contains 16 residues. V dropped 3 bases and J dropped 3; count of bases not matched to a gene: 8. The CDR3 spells CASSLGGSLGKNIQYF. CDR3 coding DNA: TGTGCCAGCAGTTTGGGCGGGAGTCTAGGCAAAAACATTCAGTACTTC.

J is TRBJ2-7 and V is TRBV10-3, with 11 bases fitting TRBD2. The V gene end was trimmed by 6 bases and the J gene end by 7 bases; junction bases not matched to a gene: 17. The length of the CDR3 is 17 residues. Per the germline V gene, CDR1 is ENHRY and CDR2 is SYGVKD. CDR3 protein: CAISEPLGLADPREQYF. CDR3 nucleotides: TGTGCCATCAGCGAACCCCTGGGACTAGCGGACCCTAGAGAGCAGTACTTC.

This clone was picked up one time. In DNA, the CDR3 is TGTGCCAGTAACTCCGGGGGCAATCAGCCCCAGCATTTT. Its protein is CASNSGGNQPQHF. V and J are TRBV19 and TRBJ1-5; D unclear. Trimming left V 7 bases short and J 2 bases short, with 9 bases between. Per the germline V gene, CDR1 is LNHDA and CDR2 is SQIVND (reference sequence). The CDR3 is made up of 13 amino acids.

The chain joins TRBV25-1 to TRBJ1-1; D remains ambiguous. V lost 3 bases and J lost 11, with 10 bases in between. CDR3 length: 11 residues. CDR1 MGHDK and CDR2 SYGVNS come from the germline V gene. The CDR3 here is CASSDFQAAFF. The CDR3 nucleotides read TGTGCCAGCAGTGATTTCCAGGCGGCTTTCTTT.

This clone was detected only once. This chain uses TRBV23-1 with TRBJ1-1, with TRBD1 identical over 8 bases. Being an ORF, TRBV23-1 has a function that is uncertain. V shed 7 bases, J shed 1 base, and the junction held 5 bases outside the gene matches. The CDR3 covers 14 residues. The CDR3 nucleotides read TGCGCCAGCAACCGGGACAGGCGGAACACTGAAGCTTTCTTT. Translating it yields CASNRDRRNTEAFF.

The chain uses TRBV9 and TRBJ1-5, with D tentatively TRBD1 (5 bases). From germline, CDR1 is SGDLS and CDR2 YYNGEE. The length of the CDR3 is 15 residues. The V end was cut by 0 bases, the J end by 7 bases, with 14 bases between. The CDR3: CASSVGGGSYQPQHF. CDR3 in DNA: TGTGCCAGCAGCGTAGGGGGGGGTTCCTACCAGCCCCAGCATTTT.

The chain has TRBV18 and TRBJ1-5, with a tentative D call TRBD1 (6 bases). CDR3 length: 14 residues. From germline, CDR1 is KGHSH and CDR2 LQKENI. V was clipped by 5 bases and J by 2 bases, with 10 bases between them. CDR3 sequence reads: CASSIQGRNQPQHF. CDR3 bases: TGTGCCAGCTCAATCCAGGGGCGCAATCAGCCCCAGCATTTT.

The CDR3 DNA sequence: TGTGCCAGCAGCCCACCGACTAGCGGGGTCCAAGAGACCCAGTACTTC. Its translation: CASSPPTSGVQETQYF. This chain links TRBV7-9 with TRBJ2-5; 11 bases are a match to TRBD2. V dropped 5 bases and J dropped 1; count of bases not matched to a gene: 6. CDR1 and CDR2 (germline): SEHNR, FQNEAQ (reference sequence). The CDR3 runs to 16 residues.

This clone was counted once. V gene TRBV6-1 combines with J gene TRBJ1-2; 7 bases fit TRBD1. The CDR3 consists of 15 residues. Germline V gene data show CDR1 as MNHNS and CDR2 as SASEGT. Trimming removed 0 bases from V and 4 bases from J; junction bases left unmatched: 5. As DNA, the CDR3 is TGTGCCAGCAGTGAAGCCCCGGGACAGATCTATGGCTACACCTTC. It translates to CASSEAPGQIYGYTF.

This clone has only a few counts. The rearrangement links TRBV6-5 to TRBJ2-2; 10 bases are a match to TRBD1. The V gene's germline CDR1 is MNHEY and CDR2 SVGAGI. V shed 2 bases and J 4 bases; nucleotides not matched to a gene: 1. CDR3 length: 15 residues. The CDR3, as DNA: TGTGCCAGCAGTTACAGGACAGGGGGCACCGGGGAGCTGTTTTTT. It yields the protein CASSYRTGGTGELFF.

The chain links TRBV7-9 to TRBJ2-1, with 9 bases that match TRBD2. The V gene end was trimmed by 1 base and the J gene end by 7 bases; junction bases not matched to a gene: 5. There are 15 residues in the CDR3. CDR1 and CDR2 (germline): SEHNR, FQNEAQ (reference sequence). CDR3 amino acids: CASSLGGRAGNEQFF. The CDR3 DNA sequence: TGTGCCAGCAGCTTAGGCGGGAGGGCAGGGAATGAGCAGTTCTTC.

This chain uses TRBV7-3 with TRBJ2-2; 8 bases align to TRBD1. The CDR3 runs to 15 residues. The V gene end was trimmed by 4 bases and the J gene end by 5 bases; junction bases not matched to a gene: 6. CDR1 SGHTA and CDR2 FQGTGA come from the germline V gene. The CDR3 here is CASSSGGKGTGELFF. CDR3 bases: TGTGCCAGCAGCTCAGGGGGCAAAGGAACCGGGGAGCTGTTTTTT.

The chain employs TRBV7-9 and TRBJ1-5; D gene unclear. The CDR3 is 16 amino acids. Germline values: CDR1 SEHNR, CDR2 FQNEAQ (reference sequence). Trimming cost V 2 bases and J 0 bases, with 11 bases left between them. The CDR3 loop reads CASSLWARNSNQPQHF. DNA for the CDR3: TGTGCCAGCAGCTTATGGGCCAGAAATAGCAATCAGCCCCAGCATTTT.

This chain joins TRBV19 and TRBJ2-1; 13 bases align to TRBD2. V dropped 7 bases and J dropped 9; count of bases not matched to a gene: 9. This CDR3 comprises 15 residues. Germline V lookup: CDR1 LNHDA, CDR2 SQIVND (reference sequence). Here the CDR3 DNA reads TGTGCCAGTACACCCGAGGGACTAGCGGGAAGTGAGCAGTTCTTC. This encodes CASTPEGLAGSEQFF. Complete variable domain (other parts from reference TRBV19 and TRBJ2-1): DGGITQSPKYLFRKEGQNVTLSCEQNLNHDAMYWYRQDPGQGLRLIYYSQIVNDFQKGDIAEGYSVSREKKESFPLTVTSAQKNPTAFYLCASTPEGLAGSEQFFGPGTRLTVL.

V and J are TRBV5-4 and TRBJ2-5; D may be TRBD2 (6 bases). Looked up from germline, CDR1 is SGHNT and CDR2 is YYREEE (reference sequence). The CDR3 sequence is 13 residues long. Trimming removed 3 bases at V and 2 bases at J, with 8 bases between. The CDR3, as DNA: TGTGCCAGCAGCTCGGGGGATCAAGAGACCCAGTACTTC. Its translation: CASSSGDQETQYF. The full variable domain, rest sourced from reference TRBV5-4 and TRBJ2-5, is ETGVTQSPTHLIKTRGQQVTLRCSSQSGHNTVSWYQQALGQGPQFIFQYYREEENGRGNFPPRFSGLQFPNYSSELNVNALELDDSALYLCASSSGDQETQYFGPGTRLLVL.

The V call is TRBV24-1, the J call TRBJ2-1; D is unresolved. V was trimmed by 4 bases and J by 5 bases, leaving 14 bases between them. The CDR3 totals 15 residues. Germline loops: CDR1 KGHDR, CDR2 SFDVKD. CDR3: CATSERGLADNEQFF. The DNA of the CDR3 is TGTGCCACCAGTGAAAGAGGATTGGCGGACAATGAGCAGTTCTTC.

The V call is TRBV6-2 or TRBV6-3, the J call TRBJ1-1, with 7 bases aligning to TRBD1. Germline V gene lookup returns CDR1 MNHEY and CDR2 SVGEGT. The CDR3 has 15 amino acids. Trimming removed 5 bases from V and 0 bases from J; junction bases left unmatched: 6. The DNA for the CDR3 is TGTGCCAGCAGTCCCGACGACAGGGTGAACACTGAAGCTTTCTTT. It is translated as CASSPDDRVNTEAFF.

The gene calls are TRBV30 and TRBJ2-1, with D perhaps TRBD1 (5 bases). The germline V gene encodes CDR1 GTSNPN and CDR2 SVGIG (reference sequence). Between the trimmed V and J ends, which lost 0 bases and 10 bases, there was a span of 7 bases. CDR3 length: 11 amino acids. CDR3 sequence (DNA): TGTGCCTGGAGTGTTCAGGGAGAGCAGTTCTTC. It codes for CAWSVQGEQFF.

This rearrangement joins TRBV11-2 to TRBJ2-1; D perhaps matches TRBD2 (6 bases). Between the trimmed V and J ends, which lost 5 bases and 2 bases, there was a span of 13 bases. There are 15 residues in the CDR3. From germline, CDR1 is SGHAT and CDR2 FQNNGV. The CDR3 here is CASSGREFPYNEQFF. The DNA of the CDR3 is TGTGCCAGCAGCGGACGGGAGTTTCCCTACAATGAGCAGTTCTTC.

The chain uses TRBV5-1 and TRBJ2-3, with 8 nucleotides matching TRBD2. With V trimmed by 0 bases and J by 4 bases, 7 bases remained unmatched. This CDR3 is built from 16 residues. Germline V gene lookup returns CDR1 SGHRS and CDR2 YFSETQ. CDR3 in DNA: TGCGCCAGCAGCTTGGAGCAGCGGGAGATCGCAGATACGCAGTATTTT. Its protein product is CASSLEQREIADTQYF.

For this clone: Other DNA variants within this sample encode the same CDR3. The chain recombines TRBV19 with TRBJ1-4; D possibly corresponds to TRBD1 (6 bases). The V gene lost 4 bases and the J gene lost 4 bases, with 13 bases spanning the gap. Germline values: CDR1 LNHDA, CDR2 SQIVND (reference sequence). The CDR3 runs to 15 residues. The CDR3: CASSTPQGINEKLFF. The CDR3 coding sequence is TGTGCCAGTAGTACTCCACAGGGCATTAATGAAAAACTGTTTTTT.